The T cell receptor beta chain described here comes from a study of shared clonotypes between healthy human individuals. The unsorted PBMC replicate PCRs were performed with approximately 0.3 ug DNA, around 27,000 T cell genomes. TCRdb keeps only in-frame clones here, not all; method: immunoSEQ multiplex PCR. In the table there are 470,000 or so clones, roughly 80% of which are singletons. The receptor comes from a woman in her 40s in good health. Some clones in this sample may be carry-over from other donors' samples. What was sequenced was PBMCs.

CDR3 DNA sequence: TGTGCCAGCAGCCCCACACGATTCTATGGCTACACCTTC. Encoded protein: CASSPTRFYGYTF. This chain joins TRBV9 and TRBJ1-2; D is unresolved. Trimming removed 4 bases from V and 4 bases from J, with 11 bases in between. The CDR3 is made up of 13 amino acids. Germline V gene lookup returns CDR1 SGDLS and CDR2 YYNGEE. Full variable domain (remainder filled in from reference TRBV9 and TRBJ1-2): DSGVTQTPKHLITATGQRVTLRCSPRSGDLSVYWYQQSLDQGLQFLIQYYNGEERAKGNILERFSAQQFPDLHSELNLSSLELGDSALYFCASSPTRFYGYTFGSGTRLTVV.